The 13 T cell receptor beta chains below all came from one sample that was sequenced in a study of shared clonotypes between healthy human individuals. Measured with immunoSEQ multiplex PCR; TCRdb has only the in-frame clones, and not every one. The table has just over 2,000,000 clones, 95% seen once. Sequencing was carried out using naive CD4+ T cells sorted from blood. Subset described: CD45RA+ positively selected. These receptors all stem from a man aged 18 to 29 in good health.

J is TRBJ2-7 and V is TRBV5-1; D is possibly TRBD2 (6 bases). Trimming removed 4 bases at V and 3 bases at J, with 14 bases between. There are 14 residues in the CDR3. Germline V gives CDR1 SGHRS, CDR2 YFSETQ. The CDR3 region is CASSPGDGYYEQYF. The CDR3 DNA reads as TGCGCCAGCAGCCCGGGGGACGGATACTACGAGCAGTACTTC.

The V call is TRBV10-3, the J call TRBJ1-4; tentatively, D is TRBD1 (5 bases). CDR1 is ENHRY, CDR2 SYGVKD, per germline. V was trimmed by 10 bases and J by 8 bases, leaving 17 bases between them. The CDR3 has 13 residues. CDR3 region: CAREGPRGEKLFF. The DNA of the CDR3 is TGTGCCAGGGAGGGACCTAGGGGAGAAAAACTGTTTTTT.

A note on this clone: A read error may account for a junction end that differs from germline. The genes are TRBV7-7 and TRBJ1-5; D is unclear. Germline CDR1 reads SSHAT; CDR2 reads FNYEAQ (reference sequence). The CDR3 extends over 13 amino acids. The CDR3 DNA reads as TGTGCTAGCAGCTTATCGGAAGGACAGCCCCAGCATTTT. It yields the protein CASSLSEGQPQHF.

The rearrangement links TRBV28 to TRBJ2-6; unclear D gene. V was clipped by 3 bases and J by 7 bases, with 16 bases between them. CDR1 and CDR2 (germline): MDHEN, SYDVKM. The CDR3 loop spans 16 amino acids. Here the CDR3 DNA reads TGTGCCAGCAGTTTTGCCTCAAGGGTAGGCGCCAACGTCCTGACTTTC. It codes for CASSFASRVGANVLTF.

This chain connects TRBV5-1 to TRBJ2-4; the match to TRBD1 covers 12 bases. The ends lost 4 bases at V and 8 bases at J; junction bases unmatched: 7. Germline values: CDR1 SGHRS, CDR2 YFSETQ. The CDR3 totals 15 residues. The CDR3 is CASSRDRGPIDIQYF. Written as DNA, the CDR3 is TGCGCCAGCAGCAGGGACAGGGGGCCCATAGACATTCAGTACTTC.

This chain connects TRBV28 to TRBJ2-7, with 9 positions matching TRBD1. V was clipped by 5 bases and J by 0 bases; unmatched bases: 17. The CDR3 sequence is 19 residues long. Germline V gives CDR1 MDHEN, CDR2 SYDVKM. As DNA, the CDR3 is TGTGCCAGCAGTCTTCAGACAGGGGGATACGACCGGAGCTCCTACGAGCAGTACTTC. Its translation: CASSLQTGGYDRSSYEQYF.

The rearrangement links TRBV7-9 to TRBJ1-2; the match to TRBD1 covers 9 bases. Trimming took 4 bases from V and 4 from J; bases not matched to a gene: 4. Germline loops: CDR1 SEHNR, CDR2 FQNEAQ (reference sequence). The CDR3 sequence is 14 residues long. CDR3 sequence (DNA): TGTGCCAGCAGCTCCCGGGACAGGGCCTATGGCTACACCTTC. The encoded protein is CASSSRDRAYGYTF.

The chain employs TRBV7-2 and TRBJ1-6; maybe TRBD1 (5 bases). Germline-derived CDR1 and CDR2 are SGHTA and FQGNSA. Trimming cost V 0 bases and J 10 bases, with 13 bases left between them. The CDR3 runs to 15 residues. The CDR3: CASSLAGTQNSPLHF. CDR3 bases: TGTGCCAGCAGCTTAGCCGGGACGCAGAACTCACCCCTCCACTTT.

In nucleotides, the CDR3 is TGTGCCAGCAGTTCATTTGTCTACGAGCAGTACTTC. It specifies CASSSFVYEQYF. The chain combines TRBV2 with TRBJ2-7; D ambiguous. The CDR3 runs to 12 residues. V was clipped by 5 bases and J by 3 bases, with 8 bases between them. The V gene's germline CDR1 is SNHLY and CDR2 FYNNEI.

V is TRBV7-9 and J is TRBJ2-1, with 9 bases lining up with TRBD1. The CDR3 sequence is 16 residues long. Germline CDR1 and CDR2: SEHNR and FQNEAQ (reference sequence). Trimming at V came to 4 bases and at J to 2 bases, leaving 6 bases not matched to a gene. The CDR3 nucleotides are TGTGCCAGCAGCTCTCGGGGACAGGGAACCTACAATGAGCAGTTCTTC. It translates to CASSSRGQGTYNEQFF.

The V and J genes are TRBV7-9 and TRBJ1-1; the D gene is possibly TRBD1 (6 bases). This CDR3 is built from 14 residues. The V gene's germline CDR1 is SEHNR and CDR2 FQNEAQ (reference sequence). The ends were cut back, 6 bases at V and 3 bases at J, with 14 bases in the middle. CDR3: CASSFNSGDTEAFF. Written as DNA, the CDR3 is TGTGCCAGCAGTTTCAACTCAGGGGACACTGAAGCTTTCTTT. The complete variable domain, with remaining parts taken from reference TRBV7-9 and TRBJ1-1, reads DTGVSQNPRHKITKRGQNVTFRCDPISEHNRLYWYRQTLGQGPEFLTYFQNEAQLEKSRLLSDRFSAERPKGSFSTLEIQRTEQGDSAMYLCASSFNSGDTEAFFGQGTRLTVV.

This clone was picked up one time. This chain uses TRBV6-5 with TRBJ1-1, with 10 positions matching TRBD1. The CDR3 has 16 residues. The J segment lost 0 bases and the V segment lost 4 bases, leaving 5 bases of the junction unmatched. The germline CDR1 and CDR2 sequences are MNHEY and SVGAGI. The CDR3 protein is CASSSDRGVMNTEAFF. CDR3 DNA sequence: TGTGCCAGCAGTTCGGACAGGGGGGTCATGAACACTGAAGCTTTCTTT.

The gene calls are TRBV20-1 and TRBJ2-5; D is unresolved. V lost 6 bases and J lost 1, with 6 bases in between. The germline V gene encodes CDR1 DFQATT and CDR2 SNEGSKA (reference sequence). CDR3 length equals 11 residues. The CDR3 sequence: CSAESQETQYF. CDR3 nucleotide sequence: TGCAGTGCAGAGAGCCAAGAGACCCAGTACTTC.